These 10 T cell receptor beta chains were all obtained from the same sample, sequenced in a study of cytomegalovirus exposure and HLA in healthy donors. This PCR relied on a set of 60 Vbeta primers and 13 Jbeta primers. Assay used: immunoSEQ multiplex PCR; TCRdb lists only in-frame clones, some missing. The data show about 120,000 clones, around three quarters seen once. Sequenced input: PBMCs. Every receptor here comes from a human donor in good health.

The chain links TRBV2 to TRBJ2-3; TRBD2 matches 10 bases. The trim removed 6 bases at V and 8 bases at J, leaving 20 bases unmatched. The CDR3 length is 18 residues. Germline CDR1 reads SNHLY; CDR2 reads FYNNEI. CDR3: CASSPGGVVAGGAATQYF. As DNA, the CDR3 is TGTGCCAGCAGCCCCGGAGGAGTGGTAGCGGGAGGAGCGGCTACGCAGTATTTT.

This chain connects TRBV28 to TRBJ2-5; 8 bases agree with TRBD2. The ends lost 3 bases at V and 1 base at J; junction bases unmatched: 4. CDR1 MDHEN and CDR2 SYDVKM come from the germline V gene. This CDR3 region has 15 residues. CDR3 in DNA: TGTGCCAGCAGTTTGTTCAGCGGGGGCCAAGAGACCCAGTACTTC. Amino acid sequence: CASSLFSGGQETQYF.

This clone has only a few counts. The chain combines TRBV9 with TRBJ1-4; 11 positions match TRBD1. CDR1 and CDR2 (germline): SGDLS, YYNGEE. The CDR3 totals 16 residues. J gave up 7 bases and V 3 bases, and 8 bases lay outside the gene matches. The CDR3 DNA reads TGTGCCAGCAGCGCCACCGGGACAGGGGGACGTGAAAAACTGTTTTTT. Translation gives CASSATGTGGREKLFF.

The rearrangement links TRBV19 to TRBJ2-6; D may be TRBD1 (6 bases). Germline V CDR1 and CDR2: LNHDA, SQIVND (reference sequence). The CDR3 has 13 residues. V lost 5 bases and J lost 10, with 12 bases in between. DNA of the CDR3: TGTGCCAGTAGTGGGGGCATTGGGAACGTCCTGACTTTC. Encoded protein: CASSGGIGNVLTF.

The chain carries TRBV15 and TRBJ2-2; a weak D match, TRBD1 (5 bases). The V gene's germline CDR1 is LNHNV and CDR2 YYDKDF (reference sequence). V was shortened by 1 base and J by 4 bases, with 10 bases between the two germline ends. This CDR3 is 15 amino acids long. The CDR3 loop reads CATSRGQGITGELFF. The CDR3 nucleotides are TGTGCCACCAGCAGAGGGCAGGGTATCACCGGGGAGCTGTTTTTT.

The rearrangement uses TRBV28 and TRBJ1-5, with 10 bases lining up with TRBD1. The junction had 7 bases not matched to a gene; V was cut back by 5 bases and J by 0 bases. This CDR3 comprises 17 residues. Germline-derived CDR1 and CDR2 are MDHEN and SYDVKM. The CDR3 region has the DNA TGTGCCAGCAGTCCCGGACAGGGGGGATATAGCAATCAGCCCCAGCATTTT. Amino acids: CASSPGQGGYSNQPQHF.

CDR3 coding DNA: TGTGCCAGCAGCGGACCTAGCGGGGACCCCAAGCAGTACTTC. Amino acid sequence: CASSGPSGDPKQYF. The chain has TRBV9 and TRBJ2-7; 9 bases align to TRBD2. Germline CDR1 reads SGDLS; CDR2 reads YYNGEE. Trimming took 3 bases from V and 8 from J; bases not matched to a gene: 9. This CDR3 is 14 amino acids long. The variable domain in full, completed from reference TRBV9 and TRBJ2-7, reads DSGVTQTPKHLITATGQRVTLRCSPRSGDLSVYWYQQSLDQGLQFLIQYYNGEERAKGNILERFSAQQFPDLHSELNLSSLELGDSALYFCASSGPSGDPKQYFGPGTRLTVT.

This sequence joins TRBV7-2 and TRBJ2-5; TRBD2 might be the D (6 bases). This CDR3 comprises 18 residues. Germline V lookup: CDR1 SGHTA, CDR2 FQGNSA. V was pared by 5 bases and J by 7 bases, with 29 bases between. The CDR3 loop reads CASSVGPSAKSWVGTQYF. CDR3 in DNA: TGTGCCAGCAGCGTGGGCCCTAGCGCCAAGTCTTGGGTCGGGACCCAGTACTTC. Full variable domain (rest looked up from reference TRBV7-2 and TRBJ2-5): GAGVSQSPSNKVTEKGKDVELRCDPISGHTALYWYRQSLGQGLEFLIYFQGNSAPDKSGLPSDRFSAERTGGSVSTLTIQRTQQEDSAVYLCASSVGPSAKSWVGTQYFGPGTRLLVL.

The genes are TRBV30 and TRBJ1-2; weak D call: TRBD1 (5 bases). The V and J ends lost 0 bases and 4 bases respectively, with 9 bases between them. Germline values: CDR1 GTSNPN, CDR2 SVGIG (reference sequence). CDR3 length equals 13 residues. The CDR3 loop reads CAWSVGGIYGYTF. The CDR3 DNA follows: TGTGCCTGGAGTGTCGGGGGAATCTATGGCTACACCTTC.

The gene calls are TRBV5-1 and TRBJ2-1; D is perhaps TRBD2 (5 bases). V shed 0 bases and J shed 10 bases, with 17 bases lying between them. The CDR3 extends over 15 amino acids. Germline lookup yields CDR1 SGHRS and CDR2 YFSETQ. As DNA, the CDR3 is TGCGCCAGCAGCTTGGATCCCTCACTAGTAGGAGAGCAGTTCTTC. Translation gives CASSLDPSLVGEQFF.